A selection of T cell receptor beta chains follows, all from one sample in a study of shared clonotypes between healthy human individuals. Generated by immunoSEQ multiplex PCR, the TCRdb table keeps only in-frame clones and is missing some. The sample consists of approximately 2.5 million clones, 80% to 95% of them appearing once. The source material was naive CD4+ T cells from PBMCs. The receptors were gathered from a man between 18 and 35 years old in good health. Some clones in this sample may be carry-over from other donors' samples. CDR3s include the opening cysteine and the closing phenylalanine or tryptophan. The D gene is left open where the match is weak. Clone size, where shown, is once, few, many, or a class for clones that have expanded.

v_gene: TRBV18
abundance: -
d_gene: -
j_gene: TRBJ1-1
CDR3nt: TGTGCCAGCTCACCACCGGGCCGCTCGAACACTGAAGCTTTCTTT
CDR3aa: CASSPPGRSNTEAFF

v_gene: TRBV7-3
abundance: -
d_gene: -
j_gene: TRBJ2-5
CDR3nt: TGTGCCAGCAGCTTACCCGGGACAAACCAAGAGACCCAGTACTTC
CDR3aa: CASSLPGTNQETQYF

v_gene: TRBV6-5
abundance: -
d_gene: TRBD1
j_gene: TRBJ1-1
CDR3nt: TGTGCCAGCAGTTACGCGCCACAGGGGGCGAGGACTGAAGCTTTCTTT
CDR3aa: CASSYAPQGARTEAFF

v_gene: TRBV5-1
abundance: -
d_gene: TRBD1
j_gene: TRBJ1-1
CDR3nt: TGCGCCAGCAGCCGGGACAGTTTAGCTTTCTTT
CDR3aa: CASSRDSLAFF

v_gene: TRBV7-3
abundance: -
d_gene: -
j_gene: TRBJ2-3
CDR3nt: TGTGCCAGCAGCTTAAATACAGGGGATACGCAGTATTTT
CDR3aa: CASSLNTGDTQYF

v_gene: TRBV5-1
abundance: -
d_gene: -
j_gene: TRBJ2-7
CDR3nt: TGCGCCAGCAGCTTAGTGCAGGGGGGATCCTACGAGCAGTACTTC
CDR3aa: CASSLVQGGSYEQYF

v_gene: TRBV14
abundance: -
d_gene: TRBD1
j_gene: TRBJ2-7
CDR3nt: TGTGCCAGCAGCCTCGGGACAGGCGGCGAGGAGCAGTACTTC
CDR3aa: CASSLGTGGEEQYF

v_gene: TRBV6-6
abundance: -
d_gene: TRBD1
j_gene: TRBJ1-2
CDR3nt: TGTGCCAGCAGTTACTCCGGGGGACAGGGAGATGGCTACACCTTC
CDR3aa: CASSYSGGQGDGYTF

v_gene: TRBV9
abundance: -
d_gene: TRBD2
j_gene: TRBJ2-3
CDR3nt: TGTGCCAGCAGCCCGAGGACTAGCGCACGCACAGATACGCAGTATTTT
CDR3aa: CASSPRTSARTDTQYF

v_gene: TRBV10-3
abundance: -
d_gene: TRBD2
j_gene: TRBJ2-3
CDR3nt: TGTGCCACCGCCGGGACTAGCAGGCTGGATACGCAGTATTTT
CDR3aa: CATAGTSRLDTQYF

v_gene: TRBV19
abundance: once
d_gene: TRBD1
j_gene: TRBJ1-1
CDR3nt: TGTGCCAGTGGCCTGGGACAGGGAGGGACTGAAGCTTTCTTT
CDR3aa: CASGLGQGGTEAFF

v_gene: TRBV21-1
abundance: -
d_gene: -
j_gene: TRBJ2-7
CDR3nt: TGTGCCAGCAACAACAACGGGGACAGGCCCAGCTACGAGCAGTACTTC
CDR3aa: CASNNNGDRPSYEQYF

v_gene: TRBV7-2
abundance: -
d_gene: -
j_gene: TRBJ1-4
CDR3nt: TGTGCCAGCAGCTCCCAACGGGAAGGAAAACTGTTTTTT
CDR3aa: CASSSQREGKLFF

v_gene: TRBV5-1
abundance: -
d_gene: -
j_gene: TRBJ2-3
CDR3nt: TGCGCCAGCACCCTGGGGAGCAGCACAGATACGCAGTATTTT
CDR3aa: CASTLGSSTDTQYF

v_gene: TRBV13
abundance: -
d_gene: -
j_gene: TRBJ1-3
CDR3nt: TGTGCCAGCAGCTTAGAAAAGGGCAGTCGTTCTGGAAACACCATATATTTT
CDR3aa: CASSLEKGSRSGNTIYF

v_gene: TRBV19
abundance: -
d_gene: TRBD2
j_gene: TRBJ2-1
CDR3nt: TGTGCCGGTAGGCTAGCGGGGACTTCCTACAATGAGCAGTTCTTC
CDR3aa: CAGRLAGTSYNEQFF

v_gene: TRBV7-2
abundance: once
d_gene: TRBD1
j_gene: TRBJ1-6
CDR3nt: TGTGCCAGCAGCTTAATGGGACAGGGGATTAATTCACCCCTCCACTTT
CDR3aa: CASSLMGQGINSPLHF

v_gene: TRBV7-3
abundance: -
d_gene: -
j_gene: TRBJ2-1
CDR3nt: TGTGCCAGCAGCTTAGCTCTGGGGCAGAGCTACAATGAGCAGTTCTTC
CDR3aa: CASSLALGQSYNEQFF

v_gene: TRBV28
abundance: -
d_gene: -
j_gene: TRBJ1-6
CDR3nt: TGTGCCAGCAAAAACGGGGTGGGGGATTCACCCCTCCACTTT
CDR3aa: CASKNGVGDSPLHF

v_gene: TRBV28
abundance: -
d_gene: TRBD1
j_gene: TRBJ1-4
CDR3nt: TGTGCCAGCAGTTTAGGGACAGCCCATGGTGAAAAACTGTTTTTT
CDR3aa: CASSLGTAHGEKLFF

v_gene: TRBV6-6
abundance: -
d_gene: -
j_gene: TRBJ1-2
CDR3nt: TGTGTCAGCAGTTGGGGCGGGGACTACACCTTC
CDR3aa: CVSSWGGDYTF

v_gene: TRBV4-1
abundance: -
d_gene: -
j_gene: TRBJ2-7
CDR3nt: TGCGCCAGCAGCACCCCGACAGGTTCACACTACGAGCAGTACTTC
CDR3aa: CASSTPTGSHYEQYF

v_gene: TRBV20-1
abundance: -
d_gene: -
j_gene: TRBJ2-3
CDR3nt: TGCAGTGCTATCAAGGCAGATACGCAGTATTTT
CDR3aa: CSAIKADTQYF

v_gene: TRBV9
abundance: -
d_gene: -
j_gene: TRBJ2-1
CDR3nt: TGTGCCAGCAGCGCCAGTAGTTTGGGGGCCTTTACGGCCCATAATGAGCAGTTCTTC
CDR3aa: CASSASSLGAFTAHNEQFF

v_gene: TRBV18
abundance: -
d_gene: -
j_gene: TRBJ1-1
CDR3nt: TGTGCCAGCTCAGTAGGTGGGGGGAACACTGAAGCTTTCTTT
CDR3aa: CASSVGGGNTEAFF

v_gene: TRBV5-4
abundance: -
d_gene: -
j_gene: TRBJ2-1
CDR3nt: TGTGCCAGCAGCTTGGACCCCTCCGGCGAGGATGAGCAGTTCTTC
CDR3aa: CASSLDPSGEDEQFF

v_gene: TRBV14
abundance: -
d_gene: TRBD2
j_gene: TRBJ2-1
CDR3nt: TGTGCCAGCAGCCAAGGCGGGAGCAATGTCAATGAGCAGTTCTTC
CDR3aa: CASSQGGSNVNEQFF

v_gene: TRBV7-3
abundance: -
d_gene: -
j_gene: TRBJ2-1
CDR3nt: TGTGCCAGCAGTTCGATACCAGATTACAATGAGCAGTTCTTC
CDR3aa: CASSSIPDYNEQFF

v_gene: TRBV2
abundance: -
d_gene: -
j_gene: TRBJ1-4
CDR3nt: TGTGCCAGCAGTCGTGGGGCTAATGAAAAACTGTTTTTT
CDR3aa: CASSRGANEKLFF

v_gene: TRBV11-3
abundance: -
d_gene: -
j_gene: TRBJ2-1
CDR3nt: TGTGCCAGCAGCCGGGGACAAAGCTCCTACAATGAGCAGTTCTTC
CDR3aa: CASSRGQSSYNEQFF

v_gene: TRBV6-1
abundance: -
d_gene: -
j_gene: TRBJ2-3
CDR3nt: TGTGCCAGCAGTGAAGCGCTCGGCGGGACGGTTACGCAGTATTTT
CDR3aa: CASSEALGGTVTQYF

v_gene: TRBV19
abundance: once
d_gene: -
j_gene: TRBJ2-7
CDR3nt: TGTGCCAGTAGTATCGGGGGCAGTCCTCAGTACTTC
CDR3aa: CASSIGGSPQYF

v_gene: TRBV7-3
abundance: -
d_gene: -
j_gene: TRBJ2-1
CDR3nt: TGTGCCAGCAGCTTAGAGTCCCCGAGAGGGGTCAATGAGCAGTTCTTC
CDR3aa: CASSLESPRGVNEQFF

v_gene: TRBV9
abundance: once
d_gene: TRBD2
j_gene: TRBJ2-3
CDR3nt: TGTGCCAGCAGCGTAAGCGGGAGGGCCAATTCGGATACGCAGTATTTT
CDR3aa: CASSVSGRANSDTQYF

v_gene: TRBV2
abundance: once
d_gene: -
j_gene: TRBJ1-1
CDR3nt: TGTGCCAGCAGTGCGAGTTCACTAAGAGACACTGAAGCTTTCTTT
CDR3aa: CASSASSLRDTEAFF

v_gene: TRBV7-2
abundance: -
d_gene: -
j_gene: TRBJ1-5
CDR3nt: TGTGCCAGCAGCTTAGTAAGGGCAACTCAGCCCCAGCATTTT
CDR3aa: CASSLVRATQPQHF

v_gene: TRBV13
abundance: -
d_gene: -
j_gene: TRBJ2-7
CDR3nt: TGTGCCAGCAGCTTAAGCCCCGGTTCTTCGAGAGCTGGGGACGAGCAGTACTTC
CDR3aa: CASSLSPGSSRAGDEQYF

v_gene: TRBV5-4
abundance: -
d_gene: -
j_gene: TRBJ2-7
CDR3nt: TGTGCCAGCAGGCGAATTGGGACCCGCGAGCAGTACTTC
CDR3aa: CASRRIGTREQYF

v_gene: TRBV28
abundance: once
d_gene: TRBD2
j_gene: TRBJ2-3
CDR3nt: TGTGCCAGTCAAGGGACTAGCGGGAGTGGTGGAGCAGATACGCAGTATTTT
CDR3aa: CASQGTSGSGGADTQYF

v_gene: TRBV2
abundance: -
d_gene: -
j_gene: TRBJ2-1
CDR3nt: TGTGCCAGCAGTGAACAGGCAAGCTCCTACAATGAGCAGTTCTTC
CDR3aa: CASSEQASSYNEQFF

v_gene: TRBV7-8
abundance: -
d_gene: -
j_gene: TRBJ2-1
CDR3nt: TGTGCCAGCAGCCCGCAAGGGGGGAATGAGCAGTTCTTC
CDR3aa: CASSPQGGNEQFF

v_gene: TRBV29-1
abundance: -
d_gene: TRBD1
j_gene: TRBJ1-1
CDR3nt: TGCAGCGTCGGACAGGTGCACACTGAAGCTTTCTTT
CDR3aa: CSVGQVHTEAFF

v_gene: TRBV5-1
abundance: -
d_gene: -
j_gene: TRBJ1-4
CDR3nt: TGCGCCAGCAGCTTGGGAGGGGTGACTAATGAAAAACTGTTTTTT
CDR3aa: CASSLGGVTNEKLFF

v_gene: TRBV5-6
abundance: -
d_gene: -
j_gene: TRBJ2-3
CDR3nt: TGTGCCAGCAGCATCCGGGGCCCAGATACGCAGTATTTT
CDR3aa: CASSIRGPDTQYF

v_gene: TRBV5-1
abundance: -
d_gene: TRBD1
j_gene: TRBJ2-7
CDR3nt: TGCGCCAGCAGCTCTATGGGACGGGACAGGGGGCGAGAAGAGCAGTACTTC
CDR3aa: CASSSMGRDRGREEQYF

v_gene: TRBV7-9
abundance: once
d_gene: -
j_gene: TRBJ2-1
CDR3nt: TGTGCCAGCAGCTTAAACCTGGGGGGATACAATGAGCAGTTCTTC
CDR3aa: CASSLNLGGYNEQFF

v_gene: TRBV6-5
abundance: -
d_gene: -
j_gene: TRBJ2-3
CDR3nt: TGTGCCAGCAGTTACCGGGGTAGCACAGATACGCAGTATTTT
CDR3aa: CASSYRGSTDTQYF

v_gene: TRBV18
abundance: -
d_gene: TRBD1
j_gene: TRBJ2-7
CDR3nt: TGTGCCAGCTCACCTACGACGACAGGGGGCGAGGAGCAGTACTTC
CDR3aa: CASSPTTTGGEEQYF